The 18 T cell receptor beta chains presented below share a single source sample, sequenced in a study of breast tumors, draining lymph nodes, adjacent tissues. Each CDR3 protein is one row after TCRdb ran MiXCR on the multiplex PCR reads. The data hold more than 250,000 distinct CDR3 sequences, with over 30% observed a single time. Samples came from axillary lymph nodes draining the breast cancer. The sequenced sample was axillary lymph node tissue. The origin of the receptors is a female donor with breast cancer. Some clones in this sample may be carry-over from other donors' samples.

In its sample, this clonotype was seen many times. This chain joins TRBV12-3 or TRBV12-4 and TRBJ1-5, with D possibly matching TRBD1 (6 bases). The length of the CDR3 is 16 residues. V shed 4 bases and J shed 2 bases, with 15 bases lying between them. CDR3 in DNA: TGTGCCAGCAGTTCTCGGGACAAAGGCCGCAATCAGCCCCAGCATTTT. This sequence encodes CASSSRDKGRNQPQHF.

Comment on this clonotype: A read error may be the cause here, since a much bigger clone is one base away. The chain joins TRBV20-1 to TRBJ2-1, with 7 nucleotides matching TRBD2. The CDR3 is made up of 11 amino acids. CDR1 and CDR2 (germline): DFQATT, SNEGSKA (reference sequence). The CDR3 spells CSARGRTRLSF. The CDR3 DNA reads TGCAGTGCTAGAGGCAGGACTAGGCTGTCCTTC.

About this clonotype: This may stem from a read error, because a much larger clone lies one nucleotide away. The CDR3 is CASSELATGGLFF. CDR3 nucleotides: TGTGCCAGCAGCGAACTAGCGACCGGGGGGCTGTTTTTT. The chain has TRBV6-4 and TRBJ2-2; 7 nucleotides agree with TRBD2. The germline gives CDR1 MRHNA, CDR2 SNTAGT. The CDR3 extends over 13 amino acids.

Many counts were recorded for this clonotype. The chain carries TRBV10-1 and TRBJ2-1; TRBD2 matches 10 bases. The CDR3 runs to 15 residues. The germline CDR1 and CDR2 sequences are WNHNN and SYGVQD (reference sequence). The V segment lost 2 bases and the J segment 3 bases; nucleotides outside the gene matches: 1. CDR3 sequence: CASSEGLADYNEQFF. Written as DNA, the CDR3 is TGCGCCAGCAGTGAGGGACTAGCGGACTACAATGAGCAGTTCTTC.

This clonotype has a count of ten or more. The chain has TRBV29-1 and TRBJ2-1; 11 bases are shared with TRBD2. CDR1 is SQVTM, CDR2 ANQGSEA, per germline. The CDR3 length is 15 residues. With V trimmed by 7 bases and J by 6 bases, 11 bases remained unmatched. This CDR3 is CSAGGGSGRVNEQFF. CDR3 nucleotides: TGCAGCGCGGGGGGGGGTAGCGGGAGGGTCAATGAGCAGTTCTTC.

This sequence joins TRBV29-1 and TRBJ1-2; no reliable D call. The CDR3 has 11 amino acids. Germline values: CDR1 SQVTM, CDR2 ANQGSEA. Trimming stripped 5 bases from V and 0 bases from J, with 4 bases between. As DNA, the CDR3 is TGCAGCGTTTCGGCTAACTATGGCTACACCTTC. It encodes CSVSANYGYTF.

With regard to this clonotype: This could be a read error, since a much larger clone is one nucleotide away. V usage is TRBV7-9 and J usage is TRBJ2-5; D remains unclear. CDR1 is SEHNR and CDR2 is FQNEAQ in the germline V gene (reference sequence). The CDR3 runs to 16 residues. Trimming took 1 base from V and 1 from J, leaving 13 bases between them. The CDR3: CASSLEAEAPQETQYF. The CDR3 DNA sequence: TGTGCCAGCAGCTTAGAGGCAGAGGCCCCCCAAGAGACCCAGTACTTC.

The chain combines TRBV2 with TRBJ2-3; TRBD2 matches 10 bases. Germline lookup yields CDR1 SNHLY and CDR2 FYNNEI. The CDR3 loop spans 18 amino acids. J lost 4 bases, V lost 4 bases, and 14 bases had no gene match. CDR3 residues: CASSVFPGLAEMADTQYF. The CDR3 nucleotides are TGTGCCAGCAGTGTGTTTCCTGGACTAGCGGAGATGGCAGATACGCAGTATTTT.

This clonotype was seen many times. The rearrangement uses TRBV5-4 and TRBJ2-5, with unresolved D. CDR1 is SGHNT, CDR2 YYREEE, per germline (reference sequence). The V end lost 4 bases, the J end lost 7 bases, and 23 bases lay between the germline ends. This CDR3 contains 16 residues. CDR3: CASSPRVADPRATQYF. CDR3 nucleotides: TGTGCCAGCAGCCCCCGGGTTGCCGATCCAAGAGCGACCCAGTACTTC.

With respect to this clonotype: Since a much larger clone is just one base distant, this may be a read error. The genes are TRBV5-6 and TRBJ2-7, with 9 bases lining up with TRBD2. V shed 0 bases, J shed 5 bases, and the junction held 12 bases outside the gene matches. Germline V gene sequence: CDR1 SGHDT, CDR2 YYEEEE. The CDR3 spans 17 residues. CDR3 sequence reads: CASSLGRAGGGSDEQYF. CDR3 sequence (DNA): TGTGCCAGCAGCTTGGGACGAGCGGGAGGAGGTTCCGACGAGCAGTACTTC.

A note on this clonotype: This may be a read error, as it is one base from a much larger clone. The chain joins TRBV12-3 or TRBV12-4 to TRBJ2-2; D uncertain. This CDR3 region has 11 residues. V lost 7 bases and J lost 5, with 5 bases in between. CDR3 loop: CASIATGELFF. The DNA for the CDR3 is TGTGCCAGCATAGCTACCGGGGAGCTGTTTTTT.

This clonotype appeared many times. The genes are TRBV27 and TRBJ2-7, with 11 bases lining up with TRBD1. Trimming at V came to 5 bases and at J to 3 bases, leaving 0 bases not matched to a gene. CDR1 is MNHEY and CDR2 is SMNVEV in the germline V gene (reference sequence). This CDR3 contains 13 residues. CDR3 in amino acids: CASSGTGGYEQYF. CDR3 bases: TGTGCCAGCAGTGGGACAGGGGGCTACGAGCAGTACTTC.

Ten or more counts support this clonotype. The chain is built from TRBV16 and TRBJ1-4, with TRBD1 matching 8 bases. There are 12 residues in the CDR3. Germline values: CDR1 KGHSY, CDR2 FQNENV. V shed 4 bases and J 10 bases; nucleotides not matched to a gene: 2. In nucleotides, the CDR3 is TGTGCCAGCAGCCGCGACAGGGGAAAACTGTTTTTT. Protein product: CASSRDRGKLFF.

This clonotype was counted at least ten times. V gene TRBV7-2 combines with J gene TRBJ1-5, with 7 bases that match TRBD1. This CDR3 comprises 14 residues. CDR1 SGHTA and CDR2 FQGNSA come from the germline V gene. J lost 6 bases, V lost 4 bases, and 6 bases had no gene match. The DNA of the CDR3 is TGTGCCAGCAGCTCCCAAACAGGGGTTCAGCCCCAGCATTTT. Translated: CASSSQTGVQPQHF.

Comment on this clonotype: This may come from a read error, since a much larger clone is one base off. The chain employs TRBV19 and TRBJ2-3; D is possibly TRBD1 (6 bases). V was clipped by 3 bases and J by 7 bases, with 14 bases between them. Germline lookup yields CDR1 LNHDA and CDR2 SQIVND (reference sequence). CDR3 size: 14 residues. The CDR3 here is CASSIQGWTNTQYF. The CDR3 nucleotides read TGTGCCAGTAGTATTCAGGGGTGGACAAATACGCAGTATTTT.

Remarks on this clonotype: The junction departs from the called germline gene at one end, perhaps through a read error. The CDR3 bases are TGTGCCAGCAATAGGACGGGGCAGGAGACCCAGCACTTC. This translates into CASNRTGQETQHF. The chain has TRBV2 and TRBJ2-5; D tentatively reads TRBD1 or TRBD2 (5 bases each). Germline V lookup: CDR1 SNHLY, CDR2 FYNNEI. This CDR3 is 13 amino acids long.

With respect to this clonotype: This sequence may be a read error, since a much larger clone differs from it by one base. Here the CDR3 DNA reads TGTGCCAGCAGTTACCACGACTACTCCAACACCGGGGAGCTGTTTTTT. This translates into CASSYHDYSNTGELFF. The genes are TRBV6-6 and TRBJ2-2; D perhaps matches TRBD2 (5 bases). V shed 2 bases and J shed 2 bases, with 12 bases lying between them. Germline V lookup: CDR1 MNHNY, CDR2 SVGAGI (reference sequence). CDR3 length: 16 amino acids.

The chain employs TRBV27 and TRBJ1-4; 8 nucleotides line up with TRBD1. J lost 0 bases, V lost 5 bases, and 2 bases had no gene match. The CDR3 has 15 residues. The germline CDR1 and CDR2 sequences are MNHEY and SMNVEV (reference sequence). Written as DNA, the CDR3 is TGTGCCAGCAGTGGACAGGGCGCAACTAATGAAAAACTGTTTTTT. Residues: CASSGQGATNEKLFF.